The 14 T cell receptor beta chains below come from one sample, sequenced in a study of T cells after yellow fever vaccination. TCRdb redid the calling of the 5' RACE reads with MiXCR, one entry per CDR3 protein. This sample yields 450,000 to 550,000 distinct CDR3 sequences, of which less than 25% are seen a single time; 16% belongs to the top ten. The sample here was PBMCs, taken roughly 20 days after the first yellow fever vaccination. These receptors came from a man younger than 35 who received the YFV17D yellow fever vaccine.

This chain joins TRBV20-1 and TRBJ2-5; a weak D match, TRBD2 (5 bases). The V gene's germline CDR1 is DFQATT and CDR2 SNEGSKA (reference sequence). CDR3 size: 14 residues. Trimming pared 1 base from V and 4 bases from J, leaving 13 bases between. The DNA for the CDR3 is TGCAGTGCTAGAGTGGCCGTGGCGGGAGAGACCCAGTACTTC. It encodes CSARVAVAGETQYF.

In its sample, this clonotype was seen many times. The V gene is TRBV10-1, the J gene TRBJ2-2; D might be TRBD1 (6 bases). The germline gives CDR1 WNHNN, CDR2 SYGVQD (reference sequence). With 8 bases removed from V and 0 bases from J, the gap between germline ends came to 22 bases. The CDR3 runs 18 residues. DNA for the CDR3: TGCGCCAGCGCCCGGGACACCTTCTACCACCCGAACACCGGGGAGCTGTTTTTT. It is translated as CASARDTFYHPNTGELFF.

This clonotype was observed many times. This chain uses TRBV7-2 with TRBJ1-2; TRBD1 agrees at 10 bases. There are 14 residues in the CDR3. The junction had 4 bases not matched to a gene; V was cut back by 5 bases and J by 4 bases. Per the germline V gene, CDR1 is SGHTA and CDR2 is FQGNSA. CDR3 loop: CASSARDRGYGYTF. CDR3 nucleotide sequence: TGTGCCAGCAGCGCCCGGGACAGGGGCTATGGCTACACCTTC.

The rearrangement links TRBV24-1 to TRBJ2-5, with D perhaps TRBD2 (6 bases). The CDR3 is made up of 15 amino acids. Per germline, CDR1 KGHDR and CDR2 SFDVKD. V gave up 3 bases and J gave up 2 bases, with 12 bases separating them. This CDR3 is CATSDHRDSQETQYF. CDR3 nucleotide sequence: TGTGCCACCAGTGATCACCGGGACTCACAAGAGACCCAGTACTTC.

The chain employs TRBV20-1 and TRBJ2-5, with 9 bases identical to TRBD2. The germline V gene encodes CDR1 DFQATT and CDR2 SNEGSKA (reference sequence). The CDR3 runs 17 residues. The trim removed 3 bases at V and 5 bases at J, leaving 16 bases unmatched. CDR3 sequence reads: CSASPEYLRGGQETQYF. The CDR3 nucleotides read TGCAGTGCTAGCCCCGAGTACCTGCGGGGGGGGCAGGAGACCCAGTACTTC.

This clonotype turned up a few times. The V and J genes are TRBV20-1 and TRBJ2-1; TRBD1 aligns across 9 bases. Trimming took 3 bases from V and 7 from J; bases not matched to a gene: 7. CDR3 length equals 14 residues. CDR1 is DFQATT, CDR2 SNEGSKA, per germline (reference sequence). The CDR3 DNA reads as TGCAGTGCTAGGCCCCGGACAGGGGTTAATGAGCAGTTCTTC. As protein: CSARPRTGVNEQFF.

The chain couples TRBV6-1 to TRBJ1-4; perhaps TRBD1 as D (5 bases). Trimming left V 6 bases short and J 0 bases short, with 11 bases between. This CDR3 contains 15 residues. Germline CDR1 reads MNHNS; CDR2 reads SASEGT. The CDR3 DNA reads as TGTGCCAGCAGCCGACGGGGCGCAACTAATGAAAAACTGTTTTTT. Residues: CASSRRGATNEKLFF.

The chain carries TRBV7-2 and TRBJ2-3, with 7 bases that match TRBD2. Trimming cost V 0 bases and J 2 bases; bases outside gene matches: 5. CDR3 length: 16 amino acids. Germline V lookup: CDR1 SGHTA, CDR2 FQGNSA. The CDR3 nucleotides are TGTGCCAGCAGCTTAGCGGCGGGGGAAATCACAGATACGCAGTATTTT. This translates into CASSLAAGEITDTQYF.

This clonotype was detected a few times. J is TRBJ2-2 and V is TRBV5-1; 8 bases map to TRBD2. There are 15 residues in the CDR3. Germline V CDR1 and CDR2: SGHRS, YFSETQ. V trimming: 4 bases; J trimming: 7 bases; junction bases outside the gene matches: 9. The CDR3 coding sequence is TGCGCCAGCAGCCGTAGCGGGGCCGCAGACGGGGAGCTGTTTTTT. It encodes CASSRSGAADGELFF.

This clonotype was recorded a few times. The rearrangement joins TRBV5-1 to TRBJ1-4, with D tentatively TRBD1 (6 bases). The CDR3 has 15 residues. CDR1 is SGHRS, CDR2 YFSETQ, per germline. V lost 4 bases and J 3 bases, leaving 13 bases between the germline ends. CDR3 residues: CASSIRGSANEKLFF. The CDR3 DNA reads TGCGCCAGCAGCATCAGGGGATCCGCTAATGAAAAACTGTTTTTT. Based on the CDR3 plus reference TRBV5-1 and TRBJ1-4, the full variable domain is KAGVTQTPRYLIKTRGQQVTLSCSPISGHRSVSWYQQTPGQGLQFLFEYFSETQRNKGNFPGRFSGRQFSNSRSEMNVSTLELGDSALYLCASSIRGSANEKLFFGSGTQLSVL.

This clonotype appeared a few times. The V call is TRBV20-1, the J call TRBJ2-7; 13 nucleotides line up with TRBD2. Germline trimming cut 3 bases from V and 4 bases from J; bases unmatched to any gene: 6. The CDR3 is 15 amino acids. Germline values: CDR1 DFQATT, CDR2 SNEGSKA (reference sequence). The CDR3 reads CSASPGLAGKYEQYV. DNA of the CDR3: TGCAGTGCTAGCCCGGGACTAGCGGGGAAGTACGAGCAGTACGTC.

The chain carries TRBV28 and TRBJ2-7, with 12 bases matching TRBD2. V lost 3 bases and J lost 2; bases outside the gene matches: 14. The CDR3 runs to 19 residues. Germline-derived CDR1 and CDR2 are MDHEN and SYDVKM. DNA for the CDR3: TGTGCCAGCAGTTTCCCAACTTCTAGCGGGGGGGCAATTCCCTACGAGCAGTACGTC. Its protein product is CASSFPTSSGGAIPYEQYV.

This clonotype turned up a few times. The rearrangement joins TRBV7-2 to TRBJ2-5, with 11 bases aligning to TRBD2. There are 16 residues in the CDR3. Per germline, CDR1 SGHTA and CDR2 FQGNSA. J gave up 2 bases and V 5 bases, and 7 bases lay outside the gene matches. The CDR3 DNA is TGTGCCAGCAGCACCCCCGGGACTAGCGGACAAGAGACCCAGTACTTC. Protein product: CASSTPGTSGQETQYF.

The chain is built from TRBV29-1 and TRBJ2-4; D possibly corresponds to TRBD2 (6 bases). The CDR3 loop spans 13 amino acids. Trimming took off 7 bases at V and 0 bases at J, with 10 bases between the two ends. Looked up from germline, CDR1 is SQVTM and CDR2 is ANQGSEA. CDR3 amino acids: CSGGDLAKNIQYF. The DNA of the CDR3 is TGCAGCGGGGGGGACCTAGCCAAAAACATTCAGTACTTC.